Listed below are T cell receptor beta chains from one sample, sequenced in a study of shared clonotypes between healthy human individuals. The protocol was immunoSEQ multiplex PCR, while the TCRdb copy is restricted to in-frame clones and leaves out a portion. The sample holds around 650,000 clones; roughly 96% are singletons and the top ten take roughly 0.1%. The sequenced sample was naive CD8+ T cells sorted from blood. These receptors were obtained from a woman younger than 45 in good health. Each CDR3 is given with its conserved first and last residue. The D gene is left open where the match is weak. Size is omitted from some rows. Given values are once, few, many or a class for expanded clones.

J gene | D gene | V gene | clone size | CDR3 DNA | CDR3 protein
TRBJ2-7 | TRBD1 | TRBV11-3 | NA | TGTGCCAGCAGCCTCGGACAGGGCCACGAGCAGTACTTC | CASSLGQGHEQYF
TRBJ2-7 | NA | TRBV7-9 | NA | TGTGCCAGCAGCTTAGCGAGCGGTTTGAGCGAGCAGTACTTC | CASSLASGLSEQYF
TRBJ1-1 | NA | TRBV7-9 | NA | TGTGCCAGCAGCTTAGACCCAGGGCCTGAAGCTTTCTTT | CASSLDPGPEAFF
TRBJ2-7 | NA | TRBV13 | NA | TGTGCCAGCAGCCGAGACAACCCCTACGAGCAGTACTTC | CASSRDNPYEQYF
TRBJ2-7 | NA | TRBV2 | NA | TGTGCCAGCAGTGAGTCCCGATCCTACGGGCAGTACTTC | CASSESRSYGQYF
TRBJ2-1 | TRBD2 | TRBV27 | NA | TGTGCCAGCTCGGGGGGACTAGCGGGAGGCAATGAGCAGTTCTTC | CASSGGLAGGNEQFF
TRBJ2-1 | NA | TRBV28 | NA | TGTGCCAGCAGTTTAGGGGGGCTGTACAATGAGCAGTTCTTC | CASSLGGLYNEQFF
TRBJ2-3 | NA | TRBV7-2 | NA | TGTGCCAGCAGCTCCCCTGGCGGGAGCACAGATACGCAGTATTTT | CASSSPGGSTDTQYF
TRBJ2-2 | NA | TRBV6-6 | NA | TGTGCCAGCAGTTACTCGGTCGGGGAGCTGTTTTTT | CASSYSVGELFF
TRBJ1-6 | NA | TRBV6-1 | NA | TGTGCCACAGGCCAGCGGTTTAACAGGAATTCACCCCTCCACTTT | CATGQRFNRNSPLHF
TRBJ2-1 | NA | TRBV5-5 | NA | TGTGCCAGCAGCTTGGACAGTTACAATGAGCAGTTCTTC | CASSLDSYNEQFF
TRBJ2-7 | TRBD1 | TRBV13 | NA | TGTGCCAGCAGCCCTAAAGACCGGGACAGGGGCCCCTACGAGCAGTACTTC | CASSPKDRDRGPYEQYF
TRBJ2-1 | TRBD1 | TRBV19 | NA | TGTGCCAGTAGTATATCAGGGGGCGCTTTATCGAATGAGCAGTTCTTC | CASSISGGALSNEQFF
TRBJ2-7 | NA | TRBV7-9 | NA | TGTGCCAGCAGCTTATCGGCCGAGCAGTACTTC | CASSLSAEQYF
TRBJ1-5 | TRBD1 | TRBV15 | once | TGTGCCACCAGCAGAGTAGGACAGGCCAATCAGCCCCAGCATTTT | CATSRVGQANQPQHF
TRBJ2-6 | NA | TRBV27 | NA | TGTGCCAGCAGTTTATCCCCAGGGGCTGGGGCCAACGTCCTGACTTTC | CASSLSPGAGANVLTF
TRBJ2-1 | NA | TRBV6-8 | once | TGTGCCAGCAGTTTGGCCTACAATGAGCAGTTCTTC | CASSLAYNEQFF
TRBJ2-7 | TRBD2 | TRBV4-2 | NA | TGTGCCAGCAGCGTCCCCGGGACTAGCGCCTACGAGCAGTACTTC | CASSVPGTSAYEQYF
TRBJ2-3 | TRBD2 | TRBV27 | NA | TGTGCCAGCGGGCCCGGGACTAGCGGGATCCGTGATACGCAGTATTTT | CASGPGTSGIRDTQYF
TRBJ1-4 | TRBD1 | TRBV27 | NA | TGTGCCAGCAGCTCGACAGGGGCTTCTGAAAAACTGTTTTTT | CASSSTGASEKLFF
TRBJ2-7 | NA | TRBV27 | NA | TGTGCCAGCAGTTTATCGACGGAGGTTCCCTACGAGCAGTACTTC | CASSLSTEVPYEQYF
TRBJ2-1 | NA | TRBV27 | once | TGTGCCAGCAGTTTATGGGGCAATGAGCAGTTCTTC | CASSLWGNEQFF
TRBJ2-7 | NA | TRBV11-2 | once | TGTGCCAGCAGCTTAGCAGGGGTCAGGTACGAGCAGTACTTC | CASSLAGVRYEQYF
TRBJ1-1 | NA | TRBV28 | NA | TGTGCCAGCAGTTTTCTGATACAGGACACTGAAGCTTTCTTT | CASSFLIQDTEAFF
TRBJ2-7 | NA | TRBV27 | NA | TGTGCCAGCAGCCAAGAGGGCTACGAGCAGTACTTC | CASSQEGYEQYF
TRBJ2-1 | TRBD2 | TRBV28 | NA | TGTGCCAGCAGTCGGACTAGCGGACCTAGAAATGAGCAGTTCTTC | CASSRTSGPRNEQFF
TRBJ2-1 | TRBD2 | TRBV27 | NA | TGTGCCAGCAGTCTAGCGGGACCCGCCTACAATGAGCAGTTCTTC | CASSLAGPAYNEQFF
TRBJ1-2 | TRBD1 | TRBV19 | NA | TGTGCCAGTAGCCCGACAGGGAATGGCTACACCTTC | CASSPTGNGYTF
TRBJ1-2 | NA | TRBV28 | NA | TGTGCCAGCAGTTTAGTCAGCTATGGCTACACCTTC | CASSLVSYGYTF
TRBJ2-3 | NA | TRBV10-1 | NA | TGCGCCAGCAGTGATTTACCCGGGGAATGGTCAGATACGCAGTATTTT | CASSDLPGEWSDTQYF
TRBJ2-6 | NA | TRBV7-6 | NA | TGTGCCAGCAGCTTAGCGCCCGGGGCCAACGTCCTGACTTTC | CASSLAPGANVLTF
TRBJ2-7 | NA | TRBV27 | NA | TGTGCCAGCAAAGGAGACCACTACGAGCAGTACTTC | CASKGDHYEQYF
TRBJ2-7 | TRBD2 | TRBV27 | NA | TGTGCCAGCAGTTTGGCTAGCGGGATCTATCGGGAGCAGTACTTC | CASSLASGIYREQYF
TRBJ2-7 | NA | TRBV21-1 | NA | TGTGCCAGCAGCAAAGAGTGGGACGGGGGACAGGGGACTAGGAAGCAGTACTTC | CASSKEWDGGQGTRKQYF
TRBJ2-7 | NA | TRBV28 | NA | TGTGCCAGCAGGCCGGGATTATCCTACGAGCAGTACTTC | CASRPGLSYEQYF
TRBJ2-2 | NA | TRBV13 | NA | TGTGCCAGCACCATTATGGGGTTGACCGGGGAGCTGTTTTTT | CASTIMGLTGELFF
TRBJ2-7 | TRBD1 | TRBV27 | NA | TGTGCCAGCAAGGCCGGGACAGGGGCCTACGAGCAGTACTTC | CASKAGTGAYEQYF
TRBJ2-7 | NA | TRBV5-1 | NA | TGCGCCAGCAGCTTGGTGCCGGGAAGGTACGAGCAGTACTTC | CASSLVPGRYEQYF
TRBJ1-5 | NA | TRBV7-8 | NA | TGTGCCAGCAGCTTAAGCAATCAGCCCCAGCATTTT | CASSLSNQPQHF
TRBJ2-1 | TRBD1 | TRBV9 | NA | TGTGCCAGCAGCGTAGATACAGGGGGAAACTACAATGAGCAGTTCTTC | CASSVDTGGNYNEQFF
TRBJ1-1 | NA | TRBV28 | NA | TGTGCCAGCAGTTTGTCTTTGACCCCTAGCACTGAAGCTTTCTTT | CASSLSLTPSTEAFF
TRBJ2-5 | NA | TRBV13 | NA | TGTGCCAGCAGCGCGCTGCAAGAGACCCAGTACTTC | CASSALQETQYF